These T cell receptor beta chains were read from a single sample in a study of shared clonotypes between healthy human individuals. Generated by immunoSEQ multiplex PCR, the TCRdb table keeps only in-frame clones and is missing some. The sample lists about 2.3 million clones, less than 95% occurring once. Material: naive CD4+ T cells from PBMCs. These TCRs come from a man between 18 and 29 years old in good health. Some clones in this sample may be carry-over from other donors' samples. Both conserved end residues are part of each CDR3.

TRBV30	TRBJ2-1	CACSLYNEQFF
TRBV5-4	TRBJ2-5	CASSHRQGVQETQYF
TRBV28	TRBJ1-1	CASSLRRTGGYTEAFF
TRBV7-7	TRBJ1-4	CASSSSGGSGEKLFF
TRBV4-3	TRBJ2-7	CASSTLTDSSYEQYF
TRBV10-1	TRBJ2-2	CASSPTLPGVGTGELFF
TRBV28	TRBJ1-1	CASSSWTGPAPDEAFF
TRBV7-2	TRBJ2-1	CASSSPGTRAYNEQFF
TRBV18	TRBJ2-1	CASSRGVPYNEQFF
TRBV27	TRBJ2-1	CASSHGYEQFF
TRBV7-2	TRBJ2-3	CASSLRAASIPSTDTQYF
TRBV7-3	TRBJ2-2	CASSLAITGNTGELFF
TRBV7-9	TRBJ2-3	CASSSSGGLVDTQYF
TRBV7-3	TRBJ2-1	CASSFSTDNEQFF
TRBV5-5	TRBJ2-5	CASTLAGLAVETQYF
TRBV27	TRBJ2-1	CASSLNNEQFF
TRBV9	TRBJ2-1	CASSAGGHGTGHNEQFF
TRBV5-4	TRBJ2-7	CASSRESRDYEQYF
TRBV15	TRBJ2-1	CATRYRTYNEQFF
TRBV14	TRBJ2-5	CASSQGVQVETQYF
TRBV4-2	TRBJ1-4	CASSQELQGRLGLFF
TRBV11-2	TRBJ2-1	CASSPGTSGIVYEQFF
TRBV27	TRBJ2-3	CASTLAGTDTQYF
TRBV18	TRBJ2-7	CASSPRLATDSYEQYF
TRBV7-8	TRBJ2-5	CASSFPRAGGETQYF
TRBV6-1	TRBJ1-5	CASSARRGVVRNQPQHF
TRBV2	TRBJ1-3	CASSGTGPGNTIYF
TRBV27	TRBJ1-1	CASSRDRGQAFF
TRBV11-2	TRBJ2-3	CASSLSLGPLNQYF
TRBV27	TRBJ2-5	CASRPSWTAQETQYF
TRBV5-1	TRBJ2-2	CASSLSARTGLAGELFF
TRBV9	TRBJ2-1	CASSVGRAYNEQFF
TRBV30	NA	CARDRGPSYEQYF
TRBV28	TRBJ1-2	CASSLIKGASGYTF
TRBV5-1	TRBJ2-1	CASSLHLSGSSYNEQFF
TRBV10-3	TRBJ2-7	CAISGGGYEQYF
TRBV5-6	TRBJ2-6	CASSLVLSGANVLTF
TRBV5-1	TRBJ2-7	CASSTGTVLAYEQYF
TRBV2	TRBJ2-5	CASKHQTGKETQYF
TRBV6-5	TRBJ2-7	CASISTGGSYEQYF
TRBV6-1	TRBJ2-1	CASSEAWRRGEQFF
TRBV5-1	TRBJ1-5	CASSLSPGDNQPQHF
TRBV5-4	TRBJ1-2	CASSSSSGQGGLGYTF
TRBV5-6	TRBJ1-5	CASTFRNQPQHF
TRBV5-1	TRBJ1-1	CASSSYTANTEAFF
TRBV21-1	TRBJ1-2	CASSKKHYTF
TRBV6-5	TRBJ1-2	CASSSRTGAGYTF
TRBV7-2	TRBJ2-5	CASALAAQETQYF
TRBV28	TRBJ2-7	CASQGQGAGEQYF
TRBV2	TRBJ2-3	CALKGGLAGSLGDTQYF
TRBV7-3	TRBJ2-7	CASSLMGLADEQYF
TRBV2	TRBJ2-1	CASSDLWASGRTTTYNEQFF
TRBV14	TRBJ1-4	CASSQGDRGTTNEKLFF
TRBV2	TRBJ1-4	CASSGPGRKLFF